This entry lists 3 T cell receptor beta chains sequenced from one sample in a study of cytomegalovirus exposure and HLA in healthy donors. PCR employed 60 Vbeta and 13 Jbeta primers. Here immunoSEQ multiplex PCR was the method, and the copy in TCRdb shows in-frame clones only, minus some. Of around 150,000 clones listed, roughly 80% are singletons. The sample comprised PBMCs. The receptors come from a middle-aged woman in good health and CMV-seronegative.

This chain connects TRBV4-1 to TRBJ2-5; TRBD2 agrees at 7 bases. The V and J ends lost 4 bases and 5 bases, in that order; junction bases with no gene match: 7. Germline V gene lookup returns CDR1 MGHRA and CDR2 YSYEKL. The CDR3 runs 14 residues. CDR3 sequence reads: CASSPGQGGETQYF. CDR3 sequence (DNA): TGCGCCAGCAGCCCGGGGCAGGGAGGGGAGACCCAGTACTTC.

The chain couples TRBV19 to TRBJ1-1, with a weak D call TRBD1 (5 bases). CDR1 is LNHDA and CDR2 is SQIVND in the germline V gene (reference sequence). Trimming took off 6 bases at V and 4 bases at J, with 18 bases between the two ends. This CDR3 is built from 15 residues. CDR3 nucleotides: TGTGCCAGTAGCATGTACCAGGGACTGGGCACTGAAGCTTTCTTT. It yields the protein CASSMYQGLGTEAFF.

CDR3 in amino acids: CASSVESGVRDGTEAFF. For the CDR3, the DNA is TGTGCCAGCAGCGTAGAATCAGGGGTCAGGGACGGGACTGAAGCTTTCTTT. The chain carries TRBV9 and TRBJ1-1; D possibly corresponds to TRBD1 (6 bases). Per the germline V gene, CDR1 is SGDLS and CDR2 is YYNGEE. The CDR3 runs to 17 residues. The V gene lost 0 bases and the J gene lost 5 bases, with 20 bases spanning the gap.